What follows are 10 T cell receptor beta chains derived from one specimen sequenced in a study of identical twins. MiXCR, applied by TCRdb to the 5' RACE reads, yields one record per CDR3 protein. The table lists some 320,000 distinct CDR3 sequences, 9% to 15% of them singletons, with 6% to 9% in the top ten. The same specimen was also included in a second study, on yellow fever vaccine responses in identical twins.

The sequencing input was CD8+ T cells sorted from blood. Receptors were obtained from a young woman in good health.

This clonotype has a handful of counts. This chain links TRBV10-1 with TRBJ2-7, with 8 bases that match TRBD1. The CDR3 runs to 18 residues. V lost 5 bases to trimming and J lost 0 bases; unmatched junction nucleotides: 15. The germline gives CDR1 WNHNN, CDR2 SYGVQD (reference sequence). The CDR3 spells CASSNSRPGQASSYEQYF. CDR3 in DNA: TGCGCCAGCAGTAATAGTCGACCGGGACAGGCCAGCTCCTACGAGCAGTACTTC.

With regard to this clonotype: This may be a read error: a much more frequent sequence differs by one nucleotide. This chain uses TRBV29-1 with TRBJ2-5; D call uncertain. Trimming took 4 bases from V and 2 from J, leaving 14 bases between them. Germline V gene lookup returns CDR1 SQVTM and CDR2 ANQGSEA. CDR3 length equals 14 residues. CDR3 sequence reads: CSVVVPLGQETQYF. CDR3 nucleotides: TGCAGCGTTGTCGTCCCCTTGGGACAAGAGACCCAGTACTTC.

This clonotype was counted between two and nine times. V gene TRBV3-1 combines with J gene TRBJ2-1; tentatively, D is TRBD2 (7 bases). The V end lost 0 bases, the J end lost 3 bases, and 12 bases lay between the germline ends. The germline gives CDR1 LGHDT, CDR2 YNNKEL (reference sequence). CDR3 size: 16 residues. The CDR3 sequence: CASSQDPGGYYNEQFF. The CDR3 nucleotides are TGTGCCAGCAGCCAAGACCCGGGGGGCTACTACAATGAGCAGTTCTTC.

The V and J genes are TRBV9 and TRBJ1-4; no firm D call. The CDR3 has 16 amino acids. Germline V gene data show CDR1 as SGDLS and CDR2 as YYNGEE. The V end lost 4 bases, the J end lost 6 bases, and 19 bases lay between the germline ends. This CDR3 is CASSPLGETSYEKLFF. DNA of the CDR3: TGTGCCAGCAGCCCACTCGGGGAGACCTCCTATGAAAAACTGTTTTTT.

This clonotype was counted ten times or more. The chain uses TRBV4-1 and TRBJ1-1, with D perhaps matching TRBD1 (6 bases). CDR3 size: 14 residues. Looked up from germline, CDR1 is MGHRA and CDR2 is YSYEKL. Trimming took off 1 base at V and 4 bases at J, with 10 bases between the two ends. The CDR3 sequence: CASSQVQGGTEAFF. In DNA form, the CDR3 reads TGCGCCAGCAGCCAAGTCCAAGGGGGCACTGAAGCTTTCTTT.

In this sample, this clonotype turned up a few times. This chain connects TRBV3-1 to TRBJ2-1; 12 bases are a match to TRBD2. The germline gives CDR1 LGHDT, CDR2 YNNKEL (reference sequence). Germline trimming cut 4 bases from V and 9 bases from J; bases unmatched to any gene: 7. This CDR3 has 15 residues. As DNA, the CDR3 is TGTGCCAGCAGCCCGGGACTAGCGGGTGGAACTGAGCAGTTCTTC. Translation gives CASSPGLAGGTEQFF.

The V call is TRBV10-2, the J call TRBJ1-1; 7 bases align to TRBD1. CDR3 length equals 10 residues. The V segment lost 8 bases and the J segment 7 bases; nucleotides outside the gene matches: 1. Germline CDR1 reads WSHSY; CDR2 reads SAAADI. CDR3 coding DNA: TGCGCCAGCTACAGGGGTGAAGCTTTCTTT. As protein: CASYRGEAFF.

Details on this clonotype: The junction differs from germline at one of its ends, possibly a read error. J is TRBJ1-2 and V is TRBV6-5; tentatively, D is TRBD1 (5 bases). Per the germline V gene, CDR1 is MNHEY and CDR2 is SVGAGI. The CDR3 spans 14 residues. The CDR3 region has the DNA TGTGCCAGCAGGTACTCGGGACCTAACTATGGCTACACCTTC. Translated: CASRYSGPNYGYTF.

This clonotype was recorded a few times. This rearrangement joins TRBV12-3 or TRBV12-4 to TRBJ2-1, with unresolved D. The CDR3 loop spans 16 amino acids. The V end was cut by 6 bases, the J end by 7 bases, with 22 bases between. The CDR3 here is CASSLGFGVSGNEQFF. DNA of the CDR3: TGTGCCAGCAGCCTCGGGTTTGGGGTGAGTGGGAATGAGCAGTTCTTC.

This clonotype was picked up a small number of times. CDR3 sequence: CATRTGLGREAEETQYF. DNA of the CDR3: TGTGCCACCAGGACGGGATTGGGACGGGAGGCGGAAGAGACCCAGTACTTC. The rearrangement uses TRBV15 and TRBJ2-5, with TRBD2 identical over 7 bases. CDR1 is LNHNV and CDR2 is YYDKDF in the germline V gene (reference sequence). The V gene end was trimmed by 6 bases and the J gene end by 3 bases; junction bases not matched to a gene: 16. This CDR3 comprises 17 residues.